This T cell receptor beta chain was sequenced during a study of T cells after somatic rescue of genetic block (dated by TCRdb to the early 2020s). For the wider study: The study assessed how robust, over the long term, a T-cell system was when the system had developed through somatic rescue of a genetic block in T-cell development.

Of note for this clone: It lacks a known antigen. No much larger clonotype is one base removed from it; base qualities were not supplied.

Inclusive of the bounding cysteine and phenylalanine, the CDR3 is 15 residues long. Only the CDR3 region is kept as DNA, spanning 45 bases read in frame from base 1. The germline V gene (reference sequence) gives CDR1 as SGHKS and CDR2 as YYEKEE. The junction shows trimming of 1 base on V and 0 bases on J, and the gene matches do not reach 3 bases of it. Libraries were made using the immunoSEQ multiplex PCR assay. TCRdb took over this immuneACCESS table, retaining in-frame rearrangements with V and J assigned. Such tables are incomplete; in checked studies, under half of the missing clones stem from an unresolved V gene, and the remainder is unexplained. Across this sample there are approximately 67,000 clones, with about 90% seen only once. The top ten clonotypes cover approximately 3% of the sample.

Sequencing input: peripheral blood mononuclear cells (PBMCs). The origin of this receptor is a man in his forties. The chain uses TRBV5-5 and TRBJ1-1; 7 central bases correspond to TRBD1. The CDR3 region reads CASSLTGTVNTEAFF. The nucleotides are TGTGCCAGCAGCTTGACCGGGACAGTGAACACTGAAGCTTTCTTT.